The sequence of this T cell receptor beta chain was determined in a study of control samples from healthy donors and cancer patients. Sequenced by immunoSEQ multiplex PCR; TCRdb stores in-frame clones only, minus some. The repertoire holds 60,000 to 70,000 clones, with 65% to 90% as singletons. Germline V gives CDR1 MNHNY, CDR2 SVGAGI (reference sequence). Unmatched junction bases numbered 3, after V lost 0 bases and J lost 1 base. The length of the CDR3 is 16 residues. Source material: blood. The V gene is TRBV6-6, the J gene TRBJ1-1; 9 bases map to TRBD1. This TCR was sampled from a man in his forties in good health. DNA of the CDR3: TGTGCCAGCAGTTACTCGGACAGGGGTGAGAACACTGAAGCTTTCTTT. Translated, it gives CASSYSDRGENTEAFF.